This TCR beta chain was sequenced for a study of blood T cell repertoires in COVID-19. For the study at large: Material from acute and convalescent COVID-19 was sourced from the United States, Italy and Spain. T cells, B-cell-depleted T cells, or PBMCs supplied cDNA or gDNA.

The CDR3 length is 15 residues. Germline V gives CDR1 LNHDA, CDR2 SQIVND (reference sequence). V trimming: 6 bases; J trimming: 4 bases; junction bases outside the gene matches: 9. Per the original methods: Researchers report that nucleated cell counts were estimated from reference gene primer amplification. Sequenced by immunoSEQ multiplex PCR; TCRdb stores in-frame clones only, minus some. V, J and clone size derive from that table, while D and trimming were established from the DNA sequence. The table lists approximately 330,000 clones, about 91% of them singletons. Patients of the Seattle cohort, enrolled during active infection, were followed longitudinally.

The chain employs TRBV19 and TRBJ1-2; 9 bases fit TRBD1. The TCR sequence derives from a man aged 25 to 45 with COVID-19, enrolled during active disease. The specimen sequenced was peripheral blood. The CDR3 sequence: CASSQSATGGYGYTF. For the CDR3, the DNA is TGTGCCAGTAGCCAAAGCGCGACAGGGGGCTATGGCTACACCTTC.